Included here is one T cell receptor (beta chain) sequence, with context. What it binds is not known. The sample belongs to a study of CD8+ T cells in alopecia areata. Study at large: Affected scalp percentage set treated patients' severity scores. The study, taken as a whole, reports: Alopecia totalis/universalis scalp especially showed more expanded CD8+ clones than normal scalp. Researchers say the link of baseline CD8+ expansion to response remains uncertain, with one nonresponder. Scalp clonality dropped significantly under tofacitinib, as did expanded CD8+ top-100 clones.

Germline V gives CDR1 SGHAT, CDR2 FQDESV (reference sequence). The CDR3 contains 14 residues. J lost 3 bases, V lost 9 bases, and 9 bases had no gene match. cDNA prepared by RNA extraction and subsequent reverse transcription served as the template for sequencing. The table came from immunoSEQ multiplex PCR; TCRdb's copy has only in-frame clones and leaves some out. Altogether fewer than 250,000 clones are present, 35% to 40% being singletons, with the ten largest covering under 0.55%. Specified treatment: oral pan-JAK inhibitor, 5-10 mg twice daily. This clonotype was sampled from a human donor with alopecia areata. The sequences come from CD4+ T cells sorted from blood, collected around week 34, from a patient treated with tofacitinib. The chain carries TRBV11-1 and TRBJ2-7; 9 bases are shared with TRBD2. CDR3 nucleotide sequence: TGTGCCAGTAGCGGGGGACTCATTATCTACGAGCAGTACTTC. Residues: CASSGGLIIYEQYF.